A single sample is the source of the 11 T cell receptor beta chains below, sequenced in a study of CD8 T cells in Susac syndrome. The authors reverse transcribed roughly 0.5 to 1 ug RNA with random hexamers. TCRdb re-called the immunoSEQ multiplex PCR reads through MiXCR, storing one row per CDR3 protein. In the table there are approximately 120,000 distinct CDR3 sequences, about 90% of which are singletons. The sequenced sample was CD8+ T cells from PBMCs. The receptors here all came from a human donor with multiple sclerosis.

The gene calls are TRBV27 and TRBJ2-1, with D possibly TRBD2 on 7 matching bases. V lost 11 bases and J lost 10, with 24 bases in between. CDR3 length equals 14 residues. Per germline, CDR1 MNHEY and CDR2 SMNVEV (reference sequence). CDR3 residues: CASRGLAASQEQFF. The CDR3 DNA reads as TGTGCCTCCCGGGGGCTAGCGGCATCACAGGAGCAGTTCTTC.

The V call is TRBV2, the J call TRBJ2-3; the match to TRBD2 covers 8 bases. Germline CDR1 SNHLY, CDR2 FYNNEI. The CDR3 sequence is 15 residues long. The ends lost 5 bases at V and 1 base at J; junction bases unmatched: 5. DNA for the CDR3: TGTGCCAGCAGTTCACAAGCGGGAGGCACAGATACGCAGTATTTT. Its protein is CASSSQAGGTDTQYF.

This chain links TRBV27 with TRBJ2-7; TRBD1 matches at 7 bases. The V gene end was trimmed by 0 bases and the J gene end by 4 bases; junction bases not matched to a gene: 6. The CDR3 spans 15 residues. Germline V gene lookup returns CDR1 MNHEY and CDR2 SMNVEV (reference sequence). In DNA, the CDR3 is TGTGCCAGCAGTTTATCGGGACAGTCGGAATACGAGCAGTACTTC. Protein: CASSLSGQSEYEQYF.

This chain links TRBV29-1 with TRBJ1-1; D is uncertain. Deletions cut 3 bases from V and 2 bases from J, with 7 bases between. The CDR3 is 12 amino acids. The germline V gene has CDR1 SQVTM and CDR2 ANQGSEA. Written as DNA, the CDR3 is TGCAGCGTTGAGGCGGATAACACTGAAGCTTTCTTT. It codes for CSVEADNTEAFF. Full variable domain (rest looked up from reference TRBV29-1 and TRBJ1-1): SAVISQKPSRDICQRGTSLTIQCQVDSQVTMMFWYRQQPGQSLTLIATANQGSEATYESGFVIDKFPISRPNLTFSTLTVSNMSPEDSSIYLCSVEADNTEAFFGQGTRLTVV.

This clonotype has only a few counts. The V and J genes are TRBV5-1 and TRBJ2-7; 7 nucleotides match TRBD2. J was trimmed by 6 bases and V by 1 base; bases with no gene match: 7. The germline V gene encodes CDR1 SGHRS and CDR2 YFSETQ. The CDR3 extends over 14 amino acids. This chain's CDR3 is CASSLSGGSPEQYF. Here the CDR3 DNA reads TGCGCCAGCAGCTTGTCAGGCGGGAGCCCCGAGCAGTACTTC. Variable domain in full (rest from reference TRBV5-1 and TRBJ2-7): KAGVTQTPRYLIKTRGQQVTLSCSPISGHRSVSWYQQTPGQGLQFLFEYFSETQRNKGNFPGRFSGRQFSNSRSEMNVSTLELGDSALYLCASSLSGGSPEQYFGPGTRLTVT.

The chain combines TRBV7-9 with TRBJ2-7; TRBD1 is a possible D gene (6 bases). The V gene lost 4 bases and the J gene lost 2 bases, with 9 bases spanning the gap. Germline-derived CDR1 and CDR2 are SEHNR and FQNEAQ (reference sequence). CDR3 length equals 13 residues. In DNA form, the CDR3 reads TGTGCCAGCAGCTGGACAGAGACCTACGAGCAGTACTTC. It specifies CASSWTETYEQYF.

This clonotype was detected only once. The rearrangement links TRBV4-1 to TRBJ2-1, with 8 nucleotides matching TRBD1. Germline V gene lookup returns CDR1 MGHRA and CDR2 YSYEKL. The CDR3 length is 16 residues. V was clipped by 2 bases and J by 6 bases; unmatched bases: 9. The CDR3 loop reads CASSQLQRQGSNEQFF. The DNA for the CDR3 is TGCGCCAGCAGCCAATTGCAGAGACAGGGGAGCAATGAGCAGTTCTTC.

The rearrangement links TRBV29-1 to TRBJ2-2; D might be TRBD2 (6 bases). With 2 bases removed from V and 2 bases from J, the gap between germline ends came to 12 bases. This CDR3 is 15 amino acids long. Germline lookup yields CDR1 SQVTM and CDR2 ANQGSEA. The CDR3 is CSVELPGVNTGELFF. The CDR3 DNA follows: TGCAGCGTTGAACTACCGGGAGTAAACACCGGGGAGCTGTTTTTT.

The V and J genes are TRBV6-6 and TRBJ2-4; D possibly corresponds to TRBD2 (5 bases). CDR1 and CDR2 (germline): MNHNY, SVGAGI (reference sequence). This CDR3 region has 12 residues. The V end lost 2 bases, the J end lost 7 bases, and 6 bases lay between the germline ends. CDR3 in amino acids: CASSYTGNIQYF. For the CDR3, the DNA is TGTGCCAGCAGTTACACGGGGAACATTCAGTACTTC.

V is TRBV9 and J is TRBJ2-1; 7 bases align to TRBD2. V was clipped by 3 bases and J by 8 bases; unmatched bases: 14. The CDR3 has 16 residues. CDR1 and CDR2 (germline): SGDLS, YYNGEE. The CDR3 is CASSGRAGVFFDEQFF. In DNA, the CDR3 is TGTGCCAGCAGCGGACGGGCGGGAGTGTTTTTCGATGAGCAGTTCTTC.

This chain uses TRBV4-3 with TRBJ1-2; D uncertain. V was pared by 3 bases and J by 0 bases, with 8 bases between. The CDR3 has 14 amino acids. CDR1 is LGHNA, CDR2 YSLEER, per germline. The CDR3 is CASSHTVPNYGYTF. CDR3 in DNA: TGCGCCAGCAGCCATACGGTACCTAACTATGGCTACACCTTC.